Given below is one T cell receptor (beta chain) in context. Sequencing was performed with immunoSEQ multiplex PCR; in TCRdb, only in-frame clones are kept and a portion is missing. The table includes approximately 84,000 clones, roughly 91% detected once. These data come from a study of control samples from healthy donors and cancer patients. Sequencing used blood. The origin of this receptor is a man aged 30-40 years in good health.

The CDR3 spells CASSVSTMRSAGTEAFF. DNA for the CDR3: TGTGCCAGCAGTGTCTCCACGATGAGGTCCGCGGGAACTGAAGCTTTCTTT. The rearrangement uses TRBV2 and TRBJ1-1; D unclear. Germline CDR1 SNHLY, CDR2 FYNNEI. Deletions cut 4 bases from V and 5 bases from J, with 23 bases between. The CDR3 is made up of 17 amino acids.